The 14 T cell receptor beta chains below come from one sample, sequenced in a study of T cell responses to AZD1222 COVID-19 vaccine. Generated by immunoSEQ multiplex PCR, the TCRdb table keeps only in-frame clones and is missing some. The table shows around 130,000 clones, with 94% occurring only once. The sequenced sample was peripheral blood, obtained on day 0 of AZD1222 vaccination. These receptors originate from an adult in good health.

V usage is TRBV7-8 and J usage is TRBJ2-3; 11 bases line up with TRBD2. The CDR3 extends over 16 amino acids. After removal of 2 bases from V and 7 bases from J, the junction contained 8 bases not matched to a gene. Germline CDR1 is SGHVS and CDR2 is FQNEAQ. This chain's CDR3 is CASSLSLAGGHHTQYF. In DNA, the CDR3 is TGTGCCAGCAGCTTAAGTCTAGCGGGAGGCCACCATACGCAGTATTTT.

The rearrangement joins TRBV27 to TRBJ2-3; 8 nucleotides line up with TRBD1. Trimming at V came to 4 bases and at J to 2 bases, leaving 5 bases not matched to a gene. The germline gives CDR1 MNHEY, CDR2 SMNVEV (reference sequence). This CDR3 contains 15 residues. CDR3 in amino acids: CASSSQGAFTDTQYF. The CDR3, as DNA: TGTGCCAGCAGTTCCCAGGGGGCTTTCACAGATACGCAGTATTTT.

The chain is built from TRBV27 and TRBJ2-7; possibly TRBD1 or TRBD2 for D (5 bases each). CDR3 length: 12 amino acids. V gave up 11 bases and J gave up 6 bases, with 17 bases separating them. Germline V gene lookup returns CDR1 MNHEY and CDR2 SMNVEV (reference sequence). The CDR3 DNA reads TGTGCCGGGGGACCTAGTCCCGGCGAGCAGTACTTC. Protein sequence: CAGGPSPGEQYF.

The chain employs TRBV5-1 and TRBJ2-2; D is perhaps TRBD1 (5 bases). Trimming pared 0 bases from V and 7 bases from J, leaving 10 bases between. From germline, CDR1 is SGHRS and CDR2 YFSETQ. The CDR3 extends over 14 amino acids. CDR3 protein: CASSLGQGGGELFF. The CDR3 coding sequence is TGCGCCAGCAGCTTGGGGCAGGGCGGCGGGGAGCTGTTTTTT.

Concerning this clone itself: The same CDR3 arises from other DNA sequences in this sample as well. The chain uses TRBV18 and TRBJ1-4; possible D gene TRBD1, 5 bases. CDR3 length equals 13 residues. Trimming left V 3 bases short and J 7 bases short, with 9 bases between. In germline, CDR1 is KGHSH, CDR2 LQKENI. The CDR3 DNA reads TGTGCCAGCTCACCCGGGACGGGTGAAAAACTGTTTTTT. Its protein is CASSPGTGEKLFF.

This chain links TRBV30 with TRBJ1-1, with unresolved D. Germline CDR1 GTSNPN, CDR2 SVGIG (reference sequence). With 2 bases removed from V and 0 bases from J, the gap between germline ends came to 10 bases. The CDR3 consists of 14 residues. The CDR3: CAWSKVALNTEAFF. The DNA for the CDR3 is TGTGCCTGGAGTAAGGTCGCGTTGAACACTGAAGCTTTCTTT. Variable domain in full (rest from reference TRBV30 and TRBJ1-1): SQTIHQWPATLVQPVGSPLSLECTVEGTSNPNLYWYRQAAGRGLQLLFYSVGIGQISSEVPQNLSASRPQDRQFILSSKKLLLSDSGFYLCAWSKVALNTEAFFGQGTRLTVV.

J is TRBJ1-1 and V is TRBV7-3; D gene unclear. V lost 6 bases, J lost 1 base, and 9 bases lay in between. The CDR3 loop spans 13 amino acids. The V gene's germline CDR1 is SGHTA and CDR2 FQGTGA. The CDR3 spells CASRALTNTEAFF. The CDR3 DNA is TGTGCCAGCAGGGCCCTAACGAACACTGAAGCTTTCTTT.

The chain recombines TRBV14 with TRBJ2-7; D unresolved. This CDR3 has 15 residues. Germline V gene lookup returns CDR1 SGHDN and CDR2 FVKESK. The V end was cut by 4 bases, the J end by 3 bases, with 16 bases between. The CDR3 DNA reads as TGTGCCAGCAGCCTTTTACCTTCTCTTAGCTACGAGCAGTACTTC. Its translation is CASSLLPSLSYEQYF.

The V and J genes are TRBV12-5 and TRBJ2-5; TRBD2 is a possible D gene (5 bases). The CDR3 covers 14 residues. Trimming shortened V by 2 bases and J by 5 bases, and 12 bases separated the two germline ends. Germline V lookup: CDR1 LGHNT, CDR2 FRNRAP. The CDR3: CASGLFGVRETQYF. DNA for the CDR3: TGTGCTAGTGGTTTGTTCGGGGTTCGGGAGACCCAGTACTTC.

The chain employs TRBV7-2 and TRBJ2-3; TRBD2 matches 7 bases. The germline V gene encodes CDR1 SGHTA and CDR2 FQGNSA. V dropped 5 bases and J dropped 6; count of bases not matched to a gene: 17. This CDR3 is built from 17 residues. CDR3: CASSPRGDFPVGDTQYF. The CDR3 DNA reads TGTGCCAGCAGCCCCCGGGGGGACTTCCCTGTCGGTGATACGCAGTATTTT.

The chain employs TRBV28 and TRBJ2-7; 10 nucleotides match TRBD2. This CDR3 is 14 amino acids long. Trimming removed 7 bases from V and 5 bases from J; junction bases left unmatched: 8. CDR1 and CDR2 from the germline V gene are MDHEN and SYDVKM. CDR3 nucleotide sequence: TGTGCCAGCACAACACTAGCGGGACGGGACGAGCAGTACTTC. This codes for CASTTLAGRDEQYF.

This clone was picked up one time. The chain recombines TRBV5-6 with TRBJ1-5, with 7 nucleotides matching TRBD1. Trimming cost V 2 bases and J 2 bases; bases outside gene matches: 7. Germline assignment: CDR1 SGHDT and CDR2 YYEEEE. CDR3 length: 16 amino acids. The CDR3 DNA reads as TGTGCCAGCAGCTTAGTATCAGGGGGGGGCAATCAGCCCCAGCATTTT. The encoded protein is CASSLVSGGGNQPQHF.

The J gene is TRBJ1-2, the V gene TRBV12-3 or TRBV12-4; the D is unclear. Trimming took off 4 bases at V and 4 bases at J, with 10 bases between the two ends. This CDR3 is built from 13 residues. CDR3 region: CASSSMDGYGYTF. CDR3 coding DNA: TGTGCCAGCAGTTCCATGGATGGCTATGGCTACACCTTC.

V gene TRBV2 combines with J gene TRBJ1-2, with unresolved D. CDR1 and CDR2 from the germline V gene are SNHLY and FYNNEI. CDR3 length equals 15 residues. The V and J ends lost 0 bases and 5 bases respectively, with 13 bases between them. CDR3 amino acids: CASSEAGSLLYGYTF. The DNA for the CDR3 is TGTGCCAGCAGTGAAGCGGGCAGTCTACTGTATGGCTACACCTTC.